This TCR beta chain was obtained from a study of blood T cell repertoires in COVID-19. As for the study in general: Samples came from the United States, Italy and Spain, spanning acute and convalescent COVID-19. The cDNA or gDNA used as material had been derived from T cells, B-cell-depleted T cells, or PBMCs.

J lost 5 bases, V lost 11 bases, and 11 bases had no gene match. CDR3 size: 14 residues. Germline lookup yields CDR1 MNHEY and CDR2 SVGAGI. In the original workflow: Reference gene primer amplification gave nucleated cell count estimates. The data were produced by immunoSEQ multiplex PCR, yet TCRdb's version contains in-frame clones alone and is incomplete. That table furnishes V, J and clone size, whereas the DNA furnished D and trimming. The table lists approximately 260,000 clones, 75% to 90% of them singletons, with roughly 3.3% in the top ten. This study enrolled people aged roughly 18 to 90 from about 26 US geographic areas.

The chain is built from TRBV6-5 and TRBJ2-2, with TRBD2 matching over 7 bases. Sequenced material: PBMCs or T cells enriched from blood (not recorded which). The clonotype comes from a woman between 35 and 50 years old with acute COVID-19. CDR3 protein: CACVGGSGTGELFF. CDR3 sequence (DNA): TGTGCCTGTGTGGGCGGGAGTGGGACCGGGGAGCTGTTTTTT.